These T cell receptor beta chains were read from a single sample in a study of cytomegalovirus exposure and HLA in healthy donors. Libraries were prepared by immunoSEQ multiplex PCR; TCRdb keeps only in-frame clonotypes and omits some of them. The sample has some 180,000 clones, 65% to 85% seen once. The sample taken for sequencing was PBMCs. Receptor source: a girl aged 5 to 17 in good health and CMV-seropositive. Each CDR3 is given with its conserved first and last residue. The D gene is left open where the match is weak. Rows may omit the clone size; those that give it use once, few, many or a size class.

v_gene,abundance,j_gene,d_gene,CDR3nt,CDR3aa
TRBV6-5,.,TRBJ1-2,TRBD1,TGTGCCAGCAGTCTAACAGGGGGCAGCAGCTATGGCTACACCTTC,CASSLTGGSSYGYTF
TRBV4-2,once,TRBJ2-1,TRBD2,TGTGCCAGCAGCCACAGAGGGGAGGGATACAATGAGCAGTTCTTC,CASSHRGEGYNEQFF
TRBV19,once,TRBJ2-3,.,TGTGCCAGTAGTATAATGGGCGGCACAGATACGCAGTATTTT,CASSIMGGTDTQYF
TRBV6-1,.,TRBJ2-7,TRBD1,TGTGCCAGCATCGAATCGAGGGGGCTAGAGCAGTACTTC,CASIESRGLEQYF
TRBV9,.,TRBJ2-5,TRBD2,TGTGCCAGCAGCGTATCTAGCGGGCTAGGCGCAACCCAGTACTTC,CASSVSSGLGATQYF
TRBV5-1,.,TRBJ1-1,TRBD1,TGCGCCAGCAGCTCGGGGACAGGGGGCTTCACCACTGAAGCTTTCTTT,CASSSGTGGFTTEAFF
TRBV2,.,TRBJ1-1,.,TGTGCCAGCAGTGAATTGTTCGATGGAGGCACTGAAGCTTTCTTT,CASSELFDGGTEAFF
TRBV27,.,TRBJ2-1,.,TGTGCCAGCAGTTCCCCCCGGCAGGGACTCTTCAATGAGCAGTTCTTC,CASSSPRQGLFNEQFF
TRBV5-1,.,TRBJ2-5,TRBD1,TGCGCCAGCAGCTTAATACCTGACAGGGGGCGGAAGGAGACCCAGTACTTC,CASSLIPDRGRKETQYF
TRBV6-5,.,TRBJ2-7,.,TGTGCCAGCAGTTACTCGTGGCAGGGTCACTACGAGCAGTACTTC,CASSYSWQGHYEQYF
TRBV6-5,.,TRBJ2-3,TRBD2,TGTGCCAGCAGTTACTCTAGCGGGAGGTTCACAGATACGCAGTATTTT,CASSYSSGRFTDTQYF
TRBV5-6,.,TRBJ2-7,.,TGTGCCAGCAGCTCCTTTCACAGGAGCTCCTACGAGCAGTACTTC,CASSSFHRSSYEQYF
TRBV9,.,TRBJ1-1,.,TGTGCCAGCAGCGCGGAGCGCGAGAATGAAGCTTTCTTT,CASSAERENEAFF
TRBV4-2,.,TRBJ1-1,.,TGTGCCAGCAGCCAAGTTCGGGAGGTTTGGACTGAAGCTTTCTTT,CASSQVREVWTEAFF
TRBV4-1,.,TRBJ2-1,.,TGCGCCAGCAGCCAACCGGCCCAGGTTAGGTTGAATGAGCAGTTCTTC,CASSQPAQVRLNEQFF
TRBV5-5,.,TRBJ1-2,.,TGTGCCAGCAGCCCGCGTCCCGGGACGGGGGGGGCTAACTATGGCTACACCTTC,CASSPRPGTGGANYGYTF
TRBV6-5,.,TRBJ2-7,TRBD1,TGTGCCAGCAGTTACTCCGGGACAGGGGCCGAAGAGCAGTACTTC,CASSYSGTGAEEQYF
TRBV9,.,TRBJ2-7,.,TGTGCCAGCAGCGTAGCCCCCGGTACGACCTACGAGCAGTACTTC,CASSVAPGTTYEQYF
TRBV11-2,.,TRBJ2-3,.,TGTGCCAGCAGCTTGCGACTAGTCGGGGATACGCAGTATTTT,CASSLRLVGDTQYF
TRBV5-4,.,TRBJ2-2,TRBD1,TGTGCCAGCAGCTTGGAGGGGGCGGGCGGGGAGCTGTTTTTT,CASSLEGAGGELFF
TRBV28,.,TRBJ2-6,.,TGTGCCAGCAGTTTAGGGGCAGGGGTCGGGGCCAACGTCCTGACTTTC,CASSLGAGVGANVLTF